This T cell receptor (beta chain) came from a study of T-cell reconstitution after alpha-beta-depleted transplantation in children. Study results and caveats: Several hundred expanded graft clones reportedly supplied alpha-beta T cells about two months after transplant.

Germline V CDR1 and CDR2: DFQATT, SNEGSKA (reference sequence). Trimming stripped 5 bases from V and 6 bases from J, with 15 bases between. The CDR3 is made up of 13 amino acids. Note on this clonotype: Its target is unknown.

A TCRbeta library incorporating unique molecular identifiers was prepared. From the PCR reads, TCRdb called clonotypes with MiXCR, one entry per CDR3 protein. The profile shows some 840,000 distinct CDR3 sequences, 16% of them singletons. This sequence was found in a male patient younger than 18 who had a stem cell transplant for acute lymphoblastic leukemia, so the T cells may come from the graft donor. The chain links TRBV20-1 to TRBJ2-3; D is possibly TRBD2 (5 bases). Sequences were derived from PBMCs, mostly from graft donor cells, sampled 360 days after TCRalphabeta/CD19-depleted stem cell transplant. In DNA form, the CDR3 reads TGCAGTGCTCCCCCCACTAGGCGCGATACGCAGTATTTT. Its protein is CSAPPTRRDTQYF.